The present TCR beta chain was sequenced within a study of OX40 agonist ivuxolimab in advanced cancers. About the full investigation: Ivuxolimab was a fully human IgG2 agonistic monoclonal antibody targeting the costimulatory receptor OX40 (CD134). Intravenous ivuxolimab was administered to patients every 2 weeks at six dose levels: 0.01, 0.1, 0.3, 1.5, 3 and 10 mg/kg. Among the approximately 50 dose-escalation patients, about 19 had hepatocellular carcinoma, roughly 15 melanoma, 9 renal cell carcinoma and 9 head and neck cancer. The dose-escalation cohort was about 83% male with a mean age of 60 years, ranging from roughly 20 to 80. Patients were allowed to have had prior anti-PD-1, anti-PD-L1 or anti-CTLA-4 therapy, and 30% to 50% of the dose-escalation patients had previously received checkpoint inhibitors. Partial responses occurred in three dose-escalation patients: two with cutaneous melanoma and one with hepatocellular carcinoma. The purpose of peripheral TCRbeta sequencing was to test whether ivuxolimab changed TCR sequence diversity and led to clonal T-cell expansion. The monotherapy dose-escalation portion (N ≈ 50 patients) of the phase I ivuxolimab trial is reported in the paper. Here is what the overall study found, with its caveats: Clonal expansion of both CD4+ and CD8+ blood T cells was observed from baseline to week 6 at doses 0.1 to 3.0 mg/kg. After ivuxolimab, expanded clones were on average more numerous among CD8+ T cells than among CD4+ T cells. The antigen specificity of the peripheral T cells that underwent clonal expansion was not determined. In the 0.1-3.0 mg/kg groups, partial responders had among the lowest normalized peripheral clonal expansion, particularly in CD8+ T cells. Low levels of normalized T-cell clonal expansion were also seen in some patients who did not respond.

Patients with autoimmune disease history or receiving systemic immunosuppression were excluded from the trial. Peripheral blood for TCR sequencing was collected from all dose cohorts at baseline, on cycle 4 day 1, and on cycle 7 day 1. The samples were taken from a phase I, first-in-human, multicenter, open-label dose-escalation trial of ivuxolimab. The trial enrolled adults with locally advanced or metastatic head and neck squamous cell, hepatocellular, melanoma or renal cell carcinoma. CD4+ and CD8+ T cells were sorted separately from peripheral blood before TCR sequencing. A word on this clone: Its recognized antigen is unknown. No quality values exist for individual bases; no much larger clone is one base distant.

Genomic DNA was extracted from sorted cells for sequencing of the TCRbeta CDR3 region. The immunoSEQ Assay was used to sequence the TCRbeta CDR3 regions. The table comes from immuneACCESS by way of TCRdb, which keeps in-frame sequences with V and J called. Part of the clones is missing from these tables; in studies checked, under half for an unresolved V gene and the rest for unknown reasons. The sample yields tens of thousands of clones; over 85% were counted once. Approximately 1.1% of the sample is in the top ten clones. V is reduced by 3 bases and J by 3 bases, leaving a spacing of 9 bases between them. Sequences KGHSH (CDR1) and LQKENI (CDR2) are obtained from the germline V gene. The CDR3, from cysteine to phenylalanine, totals 14 residues. The read is trimmed to its CDR3 DNA, 42 bases read in frame from base 1.

The chain is assembled from TRBV18 and TRBJ1-5, with no confidently assigned D gene. The source is an adult with an advanced solid tumor such as melanoma, head and neck, liver or kidney cancer. This sample comprised CD4+ or CD8+ T cells sorted from blood, obtained in a trial of the OX40 agonist ivuxolimab. For the CDR3, the sequence is CASSPARSNQPQHF. The nucleotide sequence is given as TGTGCCAGCTCACCTGCCAGGTCCAATCAGCCCCAGCATTTT. The entire variable domain, with the stretches around the CDR3 drawn from the reference TRBV18 and TRBJ1-5 proteins, is NAGVMQNPRHLVRRRGQEARLRCSPMKGHSHVYWYRQLPEEGLKFMVYLQKENIIDESGMPKERFSAEFPKEGPSILRIQQVVRGDSAAYFCASSPARSNQPQHFGDGTRLSIL.